One and the same sample provided the 3 T cell receptor beta chains below, sequenced in a study of chemoradiotherapy in HPV16-positive cancers. Only in-frame clones appear in the TCRdb table, and some are missing; sequencing was by immunoSEQ multiplex PCR. The data show roughly 5,200 clones, roughly 74% seen once. The sequencing here drew on tumor tissue, taken from a patient who underwent chemoradiotherapy. These TCRs come from a human donor with HPV-associated anogenital cancer.

This chain links TRBV27 with TRBJ2-5; a weak D match, TRBD2 (6 bases). Per germline, CDR1 MNHEY and CDR2 SMNVEV (reference sequence). V was pared by 0 bases and J by 4 bases, with 12 bases between. This CDR3 has 15 amino acids. CDR3 in amino acids: CASSLSGGLGETQYF. The CDR3 nucleotides are TGTGCCAGCAGTTTATCTGGAGGGTTAGGAGAGACCCAGTACTTC.

This rearrangement joins TRBV7-9 to TRBJ2-7; D perhaps matches TRBD1 (5 bases). The germline V and J ends were trimmed by 3 bases and 6 bases, with 15 bases remaining between them. Germline CDR1 is SEHNR and CDR2 is FQNEAQ (reference sequence). The CDR3 has 14 amino acids. CDR3 loop: CASSFMAGMGEQYF. The CDR3, as DNA: TGTGCCAGCAGCTTTATGGCAGGGATGGGCGAGCAGTACTTC.

The chain joins TRBV2 to TRBJ2-5; D is undetermined. The CDR3 totals 13 residues. Per the germline V gene, CDR1 is SNHLY and CDR2 is FYNNEI. Trimming removed 6 bases at V and 1 base at J, with 9 bases between. The CDR3 loop is CASRDGIQETQYF. CDR3 nucleotide sequence: TGTGCCAGCAGAGACGGAATCCAAGAGACCCAGTACTTC.